This TCR beta chain was identified during a study of regulatory T cells in long-lasting Graves disease. Time point described: newly diagnosed GD, antithyroid drugs for less than 3 months. Construction of the TCR library relied on RNA isolated from PBMCs. Construction of the TCR beta libraries employed iRepertoire HTBI primers in conjunction with Arm-PCR of CDR3 regions. Via MiXCR, TCRdb re-called the multiplex PCR reads, giving one row per CDR3 protein. The profile shows hundreds of thousands of distinct CDR3 sequences, about 15% of them singletons. These same data were also listed under a study on T cells in Graves' hyperthyroidism and ophthalmopathy.

The clonotype originates from a woman in her 40s with Graves disease. Sample: peripheral blood mononuclear cells (PBMCs), taken at new diagnosis, from a patient treated with antithyroid drugs.

The CDR3 DNA sequence: TGTGCCAGCAGCCAAATAACCCCCGGGGAGCTGTTTTTT. Translated, it gives CASSQITPGELFF. The chain combines TRBV4-2 with TRBJ2-2, with no clear D. Trimming took 2 bases from V and 6 from J, leaving 7 bases between them. This CDR3 is built from 13 residues. Germline V CDR1 and CDR2: LGHNA, YNFKEQ.